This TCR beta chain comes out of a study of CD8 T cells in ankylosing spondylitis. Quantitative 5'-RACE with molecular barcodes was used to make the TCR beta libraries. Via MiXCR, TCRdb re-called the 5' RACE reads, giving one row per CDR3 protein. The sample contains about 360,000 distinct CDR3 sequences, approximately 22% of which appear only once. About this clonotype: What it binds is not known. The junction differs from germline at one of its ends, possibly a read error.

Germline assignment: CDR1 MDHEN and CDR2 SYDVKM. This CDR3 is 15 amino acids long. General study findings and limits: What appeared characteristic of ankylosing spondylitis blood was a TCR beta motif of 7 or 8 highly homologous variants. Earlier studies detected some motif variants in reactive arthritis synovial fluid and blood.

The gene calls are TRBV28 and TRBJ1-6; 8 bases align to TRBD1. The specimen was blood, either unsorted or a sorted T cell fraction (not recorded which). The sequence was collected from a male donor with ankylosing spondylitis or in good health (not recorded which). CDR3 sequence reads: CASSGGQDYNPPLHF. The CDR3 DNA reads TGTGCCAGCAGTGGGGGACAGGATTATAATCCACCCCTCCACTTT.